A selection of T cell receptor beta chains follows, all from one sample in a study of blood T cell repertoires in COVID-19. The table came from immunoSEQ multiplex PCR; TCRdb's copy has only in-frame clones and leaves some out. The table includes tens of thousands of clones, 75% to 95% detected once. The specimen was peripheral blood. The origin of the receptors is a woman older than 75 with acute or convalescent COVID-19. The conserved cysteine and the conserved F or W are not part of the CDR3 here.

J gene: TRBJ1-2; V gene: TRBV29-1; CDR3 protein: SVHGQTNYGYT
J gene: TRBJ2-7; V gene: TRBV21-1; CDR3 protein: ASSKPGCGSYEQY
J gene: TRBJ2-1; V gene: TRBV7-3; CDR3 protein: ASSTGTGPSNEQF
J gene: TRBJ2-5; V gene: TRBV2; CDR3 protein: ASTSGVQETQY
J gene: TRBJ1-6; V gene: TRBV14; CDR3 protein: ASNRDYNSPLH
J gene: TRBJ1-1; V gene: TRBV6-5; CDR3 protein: AGSRGQNTEAF
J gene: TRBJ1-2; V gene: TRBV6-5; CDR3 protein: ASYGTAPSNYGYT
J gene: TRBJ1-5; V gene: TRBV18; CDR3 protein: ASSRASNQPQH
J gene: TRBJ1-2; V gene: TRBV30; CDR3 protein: AWRYPGVGYGYT
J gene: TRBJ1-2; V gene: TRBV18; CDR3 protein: ASSAGQGGFNYGYT
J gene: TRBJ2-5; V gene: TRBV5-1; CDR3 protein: ASSLVGLNQETQY
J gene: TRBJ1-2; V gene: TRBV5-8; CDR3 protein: ASSLFRQGAVGYT
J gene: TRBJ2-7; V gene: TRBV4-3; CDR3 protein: ASSQERTTPLRSYEQY
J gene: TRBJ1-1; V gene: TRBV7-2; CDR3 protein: ASSLRTGTNTEAF
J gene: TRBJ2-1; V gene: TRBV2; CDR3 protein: ASSRDRSYNEQF
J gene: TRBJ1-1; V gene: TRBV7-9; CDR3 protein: ASSGGQVNTEAF
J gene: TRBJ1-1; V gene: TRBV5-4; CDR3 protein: ASSPPRTVNTEAF
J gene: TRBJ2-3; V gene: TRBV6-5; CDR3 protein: ASGRQESDTQY
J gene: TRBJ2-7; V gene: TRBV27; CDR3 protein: ASGEVEPEEQY
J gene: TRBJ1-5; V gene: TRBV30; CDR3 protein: AWSVKSGSNQPQH
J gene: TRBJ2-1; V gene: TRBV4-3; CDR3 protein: ASSPGGYNEQF
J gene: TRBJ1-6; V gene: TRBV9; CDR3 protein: ASSVAGGVYSPLH
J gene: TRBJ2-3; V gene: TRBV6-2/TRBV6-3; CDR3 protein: ASSYGTRDNTDTQY
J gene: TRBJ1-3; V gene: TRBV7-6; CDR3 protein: ASSPARGYSGNTIY
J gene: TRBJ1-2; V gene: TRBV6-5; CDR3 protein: ASSYTVTGNYGYT
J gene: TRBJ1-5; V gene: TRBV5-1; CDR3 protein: ASSSRTGEGNQPQH
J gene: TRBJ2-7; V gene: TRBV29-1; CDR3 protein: SARPGTGVYEQY
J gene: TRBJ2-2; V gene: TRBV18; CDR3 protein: ASSPGQNTGELF
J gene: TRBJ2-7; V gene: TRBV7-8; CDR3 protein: ASSPNYEQY
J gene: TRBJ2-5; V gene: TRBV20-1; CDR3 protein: SADRGETQY
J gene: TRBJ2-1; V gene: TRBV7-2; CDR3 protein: ASSSPLMRGGSNEQF
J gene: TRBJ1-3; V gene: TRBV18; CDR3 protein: ASSPQGGLTGNTIY
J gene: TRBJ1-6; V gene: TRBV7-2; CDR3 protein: ASSLGTGNYSPLH
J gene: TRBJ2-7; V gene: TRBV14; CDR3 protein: ASSQGGTGAYEQY
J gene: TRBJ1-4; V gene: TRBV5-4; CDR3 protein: ASSLGPFLTAKANEKLF
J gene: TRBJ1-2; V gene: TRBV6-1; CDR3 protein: ASSESANYGYT
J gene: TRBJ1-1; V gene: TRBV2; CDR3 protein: ASRGQVNTEAF
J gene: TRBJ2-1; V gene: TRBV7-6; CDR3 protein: ASSSRTGGVYSYNEQF
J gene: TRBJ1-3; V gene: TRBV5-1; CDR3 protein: ASSSYSGNTIY
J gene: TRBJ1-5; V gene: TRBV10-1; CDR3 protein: ASNKDSPDQPQH
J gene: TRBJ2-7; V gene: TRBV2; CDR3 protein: ASSEGQAYYEQY
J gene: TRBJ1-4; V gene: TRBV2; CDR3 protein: ASQGLTNEKLF
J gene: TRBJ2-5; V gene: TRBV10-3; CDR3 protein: AISDTSGGAGETQY
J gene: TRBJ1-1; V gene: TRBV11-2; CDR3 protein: ASSSTGEETEAF
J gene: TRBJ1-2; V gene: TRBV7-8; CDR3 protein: ASSLDRARNGYT
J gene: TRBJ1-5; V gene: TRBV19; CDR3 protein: ASSIQGQPQH